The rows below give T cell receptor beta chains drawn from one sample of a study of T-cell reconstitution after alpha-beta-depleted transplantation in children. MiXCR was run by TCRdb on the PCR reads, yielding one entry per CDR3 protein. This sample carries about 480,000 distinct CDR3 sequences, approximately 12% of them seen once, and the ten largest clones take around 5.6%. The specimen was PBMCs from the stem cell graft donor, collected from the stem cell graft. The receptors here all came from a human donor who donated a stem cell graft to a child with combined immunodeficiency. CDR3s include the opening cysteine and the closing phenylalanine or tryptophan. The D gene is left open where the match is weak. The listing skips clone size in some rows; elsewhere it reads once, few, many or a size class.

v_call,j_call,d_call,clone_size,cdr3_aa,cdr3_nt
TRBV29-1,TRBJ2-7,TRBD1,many,CSVEVLTTGSYEQYF,TGCAGCGTTGAAGTTCTGACGACAGGGAGCTACGAGCAGTACTTC
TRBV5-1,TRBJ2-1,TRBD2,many,CASRGGSNEQFF,TGCGCCAGCCGGGGAGGGAGCAATGAGCAGTTCTTC
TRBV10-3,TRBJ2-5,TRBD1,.,CAISESGGKTQETQYF,TGTGCCATCAGTGAGTCAGGGGGCAAAACCCAAGAGACCCAGTACTTC
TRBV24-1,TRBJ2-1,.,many,CATRNGNEQFF,TGTGCCACCAGGAACGGGAATGAGCAGTTCTTC
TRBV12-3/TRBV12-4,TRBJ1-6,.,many,CASSLGQRKSPLHF,TGTGCCAGCAGTTTGGGACAAAGGAAATCACCCCTCCACTTT
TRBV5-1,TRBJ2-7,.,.,CASSLGAAKYEQYF,TGCGCCAGCAGCTTGGGGGCTGCGAAGTACGAGCAGTACTTC
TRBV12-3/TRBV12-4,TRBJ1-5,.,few,CASSVDGKQPQHF,TGTGCCAGCAGCGTGGACGGTAAACAGCCCCAGCATTTT
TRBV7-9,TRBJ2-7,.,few,CASSLVLGGDYEQYF,TGTGCCAGCAGCTTGGTACTTGGGGGCGACTACGAGCAGTACTTC
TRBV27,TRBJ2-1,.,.,CATQKVLSSYNEQFF,TGTGCCACTCAAAAGGTTCTTAGCTCCTACAATGAGCAGTTCTTC
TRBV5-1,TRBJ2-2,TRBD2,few,CASSLQGTSGTGELFF,TGCGCCAGCAGCCTACAAGGGACTAGCGGAACCGGGGAGCTGTTTTTT
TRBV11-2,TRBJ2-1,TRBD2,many,CASSLGKREYNEQFF,TGTGCCAGCAGCTTAGGGAAGCGGGAGTACAATGAGCAGTTCTTC
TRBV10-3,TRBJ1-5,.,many,CAISVEPGSQPQHF,TGTGCCATCAGTGTTGAGCCCGGCAGTCAGCCCCAGCATTTT
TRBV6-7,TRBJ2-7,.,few,CASTNRAQYLYEQYF,TGTGCCAGCACCAATAGGGCCCAGTACCTCTACGAGCAGTACTTC
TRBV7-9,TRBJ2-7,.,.,CASSATDGYYEQYF,TGTGCCAGCAGCGCCACGGACGGTTACTACGAGCAGTACTTC
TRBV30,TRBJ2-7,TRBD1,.,CAWSHRGLYEQYF,TGTGCCTGGTCCCACAGGGGGCTCTACGAGCAGTACTTC
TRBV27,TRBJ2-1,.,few,CASSLSLFGEQFF,TGTGCCAGCAGTTTATCCCTTTTTGGTGAGCAGTTCTTC
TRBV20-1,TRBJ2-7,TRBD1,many,CSARFPGQTYEQYF,TGCAGTGCTAGATTCCCGGGACAGACCTACGAGCAGTACTTC
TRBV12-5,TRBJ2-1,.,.,CASGFMAGPLNEQFF,TGTGCTAGTGGTTTCATGGCAGGGCCTTTAAATGAGCAGTTCTTC
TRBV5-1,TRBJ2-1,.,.,CASSLTSPINEQFF,TGCGCCAGCAGCTTGACTAGCCCTATCAATGAGCAGTTCTTC
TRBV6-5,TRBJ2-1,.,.,CASSSGVFYNEQFF,TGTGCCAGCAGCTCCGGGGTGTTCTACAATGAGCAGTTCTTC
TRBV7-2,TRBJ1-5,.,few,CASSTTPGPQHF,TGTGCCAGCAGCACAACGCCAGGCCCCCAGCATTTT
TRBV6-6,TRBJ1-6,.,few,CASSYDALALHF,TGTGCCAGCAGTTATGATGCGTTGGCCCTCCACTTT
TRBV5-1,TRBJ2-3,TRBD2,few,CASSRRLAGPTDTQYF,TGCGCCAGCAGCAGAAGACTAGCGGGGCCCACAGATACGCAGTATTTT
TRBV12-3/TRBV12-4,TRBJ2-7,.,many,CASSSHQGYEQYF,TGTGCCAGCAGTTCACATCAGGGCTACGAGCAGTACTTC
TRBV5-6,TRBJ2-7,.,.,CASSMRGSPYEQYF,TGTGCCAGCAGCATGCGGGGCAGCCCCTACGAGCAGTACTTC
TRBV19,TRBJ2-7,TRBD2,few,CASTMGLAGGHEQYF,TGTGCCAGTACCATGGGCCTAGCGGGAGGACACGAGCAGTACTTC
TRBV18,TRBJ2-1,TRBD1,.,CASSPGTGQRGEQFF,TGTGCCAGCTCACCAGGGACGGGACAGAGGGGCGAGCAGTTCTTC
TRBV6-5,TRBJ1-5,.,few,CASSYSRTNSGEPQHF,TGTGCCAGCAGTTACTCGAGGACCAACTCGGGGGAGCCCCAGCATTTT
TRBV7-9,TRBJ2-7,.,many,CASRHTGTISYEQYF,TGTGCCAGCAGGCATACCGGGACAATTAGCTACGAGCAGTACTTC
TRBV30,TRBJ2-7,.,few,CAWNPGVTYEQYF,TGTGCCTGGAATCCGGGAGTGACCTACGAGCAGTACTTC
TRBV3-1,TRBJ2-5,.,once,CASSQVRGFETQYF,TGTGCCAGCAGCCAAGTCAGGGGCTTCGAGACCCAGTACTTC
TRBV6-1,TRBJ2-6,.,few,CASSPGRGTGANVLTF,TGTGCCAGCAGCCCCGGACGGGGGACTGGGGCCAACGTCCTGACTTTC
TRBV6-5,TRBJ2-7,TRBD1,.,CASRGTGYEQYF,TGTGCCAGCAGAGGGACAGGGTACGAGCAGTACTTC
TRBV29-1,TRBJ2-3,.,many,CSVRPLVVTGDTQYF,TGCAGCGTTAGGCCACTGGTCGTCACAGGGGATACGCAGTATTTT
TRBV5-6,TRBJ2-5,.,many,CASSSGQPQETQYF,TGTGCCAGCAGCTCTGGACAGCCTCAAGAGACCCAGTACTTC
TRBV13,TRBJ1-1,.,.,CASSFNAGRPEAFF,TGTGCCAGCAGCTTTAATGCCGGGAGACCTGAAGCTTTCTTT
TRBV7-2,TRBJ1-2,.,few,CASSLSCWGCYGYTF,TGTGCCAGCAGCTTATCATGCTGGGGTTGCTATGGCTACACCTTC
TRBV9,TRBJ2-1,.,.,CASSEDILPYNEQFF,TGTGCCAGCAGCGAAGACATCTTACCTTACAATGAGCAGTTCTTC
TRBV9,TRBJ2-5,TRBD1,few,CASSTHPTGYGETQYF,TGTGCCAGCAGCACCCACCCGACAGGGTACGGCGAGACCCAGTACTTC
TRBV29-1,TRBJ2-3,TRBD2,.,CSVATSGSEGDTQYF,TGCAGCGTTGCCACTAGCGGGAGTGAAGGAGATACGCAGTATTTT
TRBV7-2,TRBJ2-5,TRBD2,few,CASIPRGLAGGPWETQYF,TGTGCCAGTATCCCCCGGGGACTAGCGGGGGGGCCTTGGGAGACCCAGTACTTC
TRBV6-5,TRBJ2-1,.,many,CASQRGQGEQFF,TGTGCCTCCCAACGTGGGCAGGGTGAGCAGTTCTTC
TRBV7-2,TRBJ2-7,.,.,CASSPLGGRYEQYF,TGTGCCAGCAGCCCCCTGGGGGGGCGATACGAGCAGTACTTC
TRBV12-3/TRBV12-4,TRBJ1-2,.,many,CASSFQLDYGYTF,TGTGCCAGCAGTTTTCAACTAGACTATGGCTACACCTTC
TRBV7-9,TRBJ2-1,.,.,CASRPIGGANEQFF,TGTGCCAGCAGACCTATCGGCGGGGCCAATGAGCAGTTCTTC
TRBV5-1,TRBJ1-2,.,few,CASSLALAGDYGYTF,TGCGCCAGCAGCTTGGCCCTCGCGGGGGACTATGGCTACACCTTC
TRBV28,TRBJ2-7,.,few,CASKLDSSYEQYF,TGTGCCAGCAAGTTGGACAGCTCCTACGAGCAGTACTTC
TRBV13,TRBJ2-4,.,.,CASSYRPSVAKNIQYF,TGTGCCAGCAGCTACCGACCGTCTGTAGCCAAAAACATTCAGTACTTC
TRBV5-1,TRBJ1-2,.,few,CASSYPPEYGYTF,TGCGCCAGCAGCTATCCGCCCGAGTATGGCTACACCTTC
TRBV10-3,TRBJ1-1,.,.,CAISEVGNTEAFF,TGTGCCATCAGTGAAGTTGGGAACACTGAAGCTTTCTTT